This T cell receptor beta chain was identified in a study of post-analysis software for immune sequencing data. In the study overall: Relapsing-remitting, secondary progressive and progressive-relapsing multiple sclerosis were all included among the disease courses. General study points: Controls' normalized Chao1 diversity significantly exceeded that of multiple sclerosis patients. Pronounced co-clustering by F measure was evident among identically batched samples. TRBV5-6, TRBV5-1 and TRBV20-1 were among four or five TRBV segments more frequent in patients than controls.

This CDR3 comprises 18 residues. CDR1 and CDR2 (germline): SGHVS, FNYEAQ. V lost 5 bases, J lost 5 bases, and 27 bases lay in between. The TCR beta cDNA libraries carried unique molecular identifiers. About 500,000 cDNA molecules were obtained per 1 to 10 million input T cells. Using its own MiXCR run on the PCR reads, TCRdb lists one record per CDR3 protein. The data contain some 260,000 distinct CDR3 sequences, just over 35% of them seen just once; the ten biggest clones take up around 4.8%. This clonotype was recorded at least ten times. As yet, its antigen is unknown. The gene calls are TRBV7-6 and TRBJ1-1; no clear D gene. Sequencing was carried out using blood. This TCR was sampled from a girl aged 10 to 17 with multiple sclerosis. This CDR3 reads CASSQRHGIRGENTEAFF. The CDR3 nucleotides are TGTGCCAGCAGCCAGCGCCACGGAATCCGGGGAGAGAATACTGAAGCTTTCTTT.